This TCR beta chain was documented in a study of T-cell memory formation after mild COVID-19. Libraries for TCRalpha and TCRbeta carried sample barcodes and unique molecular identifiers via 5'RACE. TCRdb re-analysed the 5' RACE reads in MiXCR, keeping a single row per CDR3 protein. The sample includes about 260,000 distinct CDR3 sequences, roughly a sixth of them seen just once. In this sample, this clonotype turned up a few times. Its antigen is currently unknown. Study-wide results and caveats: Balance between CD4 and CD8 was seen in clones contracting day 15 to 85, and a CD4+ lean was seen in later expanders. CM and EM subsets held most contracting CD4+ clones; EMRA held CD8+ ones. The authors did not confirm SARS-CoV-2 specificity of second-wave clones peaking day 37.

Germline V CDR1 and CDR2: MNHEY, SVGEGT. The V gene lost 6 bases and the J gene lost 8 bases, with 10 bases spanning the gap. The CDR3 runs 12 residues. Sequencing input: PBMCs or a T cell subset sorted from them (not recorded which). The TCR sequence derives from a man younger than 35 who had mild COVID-19 (a few samples of this study predate the infection). Cell type and time point are not known. This chain uses TRBV6-2 or TRBV6-3 with TRBJ2-2, with D tentatively TRBD1 (6 bases). DNA for the CDR3: TGTGCCAGCAGCACAGGGTCGGGGGAGCTGTTTTTT. It is translated as CASSTGSGELFF.